The present TCR beta chain was sequenced within a study of T cell responses to AZD1222 COVID-19 vaccine. Study conclusions and caveats: A reported finding is that nearly half of spike-specific TCRs target unmutated variant regions.

Of note for this clone: Its antigen is as yet unknown.

Produced via immunoSEQ multiplex PCR; TCRdb's table is partial and in-frame only. The sample lists around 97,000 clones; roughly 88% were seen once. The germline V gene encodes CDR1 SGHVS and CDR2 FQNEAQ. V lost 4 bases, J lost 0 bases, and 10 bases lay in between. CDR3 length: 14 residues. This material consisted of peripheral blood, taken on day 0 of AZD1222 vaccination. The sequence was collected from an adult in good health. V usage is TRBV7-8 and J usage is TRBJ2-7; D unresolved. The CDR3 DNA follows: TGTGCCAGCAGCTACCAAACGACCTCCTACGAGCAGTACTTC. Translating gives CASSYQTTSYEQYF.